The clone carrying this TCR beta chain was detected many times. This sample is drawn from a study of response to subunit inactivated influenza vaccine. J was trimmed by 1 base and V by 1 base; bases with no gene match: 14. CDR3 size: 19 residues. The germline CDR1 and CDR2 sequences are LNHNV and YYDKDF (reference sequence). TCRdb ran MiXCR on the RT-PCR reads and lists one entry per CDR3 protein. The top ten clones hold around a tenth of a sample with 630,000 or so distinct CDR3 sequences, approximately 14% of them seen once. Sequencing used PBMCs from blood, obtained 12 days after vaccination. The chain uses TRBV15 and TRBJ2-5, with TRBD1 identical over 8 bases. The origin of this receptor is a man aged 45-65 years who received an inactivated influenza vaccine. The chain's CDR3 is CATSRGVISGTGTQETQYF. CDR3 coding DNA: TGTGCCACCAGCAGAGGTGTTATATCCGGGACAGGAACCCAAGAGACCCAGTACTTC.